This TCR beta chain was sequenced for a study of blood T cell repertoires in COVID-19. Study-level background: The United States, Italy and Spain supplied acute and convalescent COVID-19 samples.

Clinical histories supplied by participants themselves formed the basis of cohort assignment. Exposed participants encountered a COVID-19 case during the 2 weeks preceding study entry. The count of this clone is one. Per the authors' pipeline: Estimated nucleated cell counts came from reference gene primer amplification. The table came from immunoSEQ multiplex PCR; TCRdb's copy has only in-frame clones and leaves some out. V, J and clone size are those of that table, while D and trimming were read from the DNA. In the table there are some 300,000 clones, over 85% of which are singletons. V lost 3 bases, J lost 6 bases, and 17 bases lay in between. Looked up from germline, CDR1 is SNHLY and CDR2 is FYNNEI. CDR3 length equals 15 residues.

This chain uses TRBV2 with TRBJ1-1; D might be TRBD1 (6 bases). The clonotype was recovered from a woman aged 50 to 60 who had been exposed to COVID-19. The sample consisted of PBMCs or T cells enriched from blood (not recorded which). This CDR3 reads CASSDPRTVSPEAFF. CDR3 in DNA: TGTGCCAGCAGTGACCCCAGGACAGTCTCGCCTGAAGCTTTCTTT. The whole variable domain, remainder taken from reference TRBV2 and TRBJ1-1, is EPEVTQTPSHQVTQMGQEVILRCVPISNHLYFYWYRQILGQKVEFLVSFYNNEISEKSEIFDDQFSVERPDGSNFTLKIRSTKLEDSAMYFCASSDPRTVSPEAFFGQGTRLTVV.